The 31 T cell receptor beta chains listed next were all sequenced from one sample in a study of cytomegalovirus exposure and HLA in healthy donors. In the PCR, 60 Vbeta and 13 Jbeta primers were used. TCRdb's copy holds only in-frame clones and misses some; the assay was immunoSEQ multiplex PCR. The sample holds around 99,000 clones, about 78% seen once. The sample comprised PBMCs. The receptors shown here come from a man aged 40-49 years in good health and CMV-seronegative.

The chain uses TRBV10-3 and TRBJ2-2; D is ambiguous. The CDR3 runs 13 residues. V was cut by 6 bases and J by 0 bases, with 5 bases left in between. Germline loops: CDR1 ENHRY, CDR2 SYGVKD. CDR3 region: CAIRAPNTGELFF. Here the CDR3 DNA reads TGTGCCATCAGGGCTCCGAACACCGGGGAGCTGTTTTTT.

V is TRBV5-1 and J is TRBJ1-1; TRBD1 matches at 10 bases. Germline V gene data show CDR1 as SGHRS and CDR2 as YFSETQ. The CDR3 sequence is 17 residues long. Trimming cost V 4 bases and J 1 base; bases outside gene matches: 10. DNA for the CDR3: TGCGCCAGCAGCCTGAGGGGACAGGGGATAGCGAACACTGAAGCTTTCTTT. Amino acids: CASSLRGQGIANTEAFF.

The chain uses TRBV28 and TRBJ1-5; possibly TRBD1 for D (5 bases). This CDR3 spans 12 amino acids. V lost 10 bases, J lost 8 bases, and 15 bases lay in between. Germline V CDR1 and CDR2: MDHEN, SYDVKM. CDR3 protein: CAIKDPDKPQHF. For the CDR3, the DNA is TGTGCCATCAAGGACCCGGACAAGCCCCAGCATTTT.

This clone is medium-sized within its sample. The DNA of the CDR3 is TGTGCCAGCAGTGCCATGGGGGTAGCGGGTCGACTGGGAGAGACCCAGTACTTC. Translated: CASSAMGVAGRLGETQYF. The chain is built from TRBV2 and TRBJ2-5; 7 nucleotides align to TRBD2. Germline V gene data show CDR1 as SNHLY and CDR2 as FYNNEI. The CDR3 contains 18 residues. V lost 4 bases and J lost 4; bases outside the gene matches: 18. Full variable domain (outside the CDR3, taken from reference TRBV2 and TRBJ2-5): EPEVTQTPSHQVTQMGQEVILRCVPISNHLYFYWYRQILGQKVEFLVSFYNNEISEKSEIFDDQFSVERPDGSNFTLKIRSTKLEDSAMYFCASSAMGVAGRLGETQYFGPGTRLLVL.

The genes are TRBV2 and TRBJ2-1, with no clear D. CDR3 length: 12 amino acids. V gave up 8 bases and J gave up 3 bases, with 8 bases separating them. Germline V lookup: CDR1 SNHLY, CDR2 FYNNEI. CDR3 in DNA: TGTGCCAGCTGCGCTAGCTACAATGAGCAGTTCTTC. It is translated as CASCASYNEQFF.

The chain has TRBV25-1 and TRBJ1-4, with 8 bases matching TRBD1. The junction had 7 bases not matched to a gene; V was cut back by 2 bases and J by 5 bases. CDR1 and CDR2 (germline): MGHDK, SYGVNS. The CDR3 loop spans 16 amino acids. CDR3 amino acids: CASSEAPGGANEKLFF. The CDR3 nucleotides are TGTGCCAGCAGTGAAGCTCCAGGGGGCGCCAATGAAAAACTGTTTTTT.

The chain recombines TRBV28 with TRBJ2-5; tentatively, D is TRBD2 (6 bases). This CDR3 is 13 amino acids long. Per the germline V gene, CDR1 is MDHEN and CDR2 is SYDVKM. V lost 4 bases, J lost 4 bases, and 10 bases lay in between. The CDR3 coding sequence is TGTGCCAGCAGTTCCCAGGGACTAGAGACCCAGTACTTC. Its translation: CASSSQGLETQYF.

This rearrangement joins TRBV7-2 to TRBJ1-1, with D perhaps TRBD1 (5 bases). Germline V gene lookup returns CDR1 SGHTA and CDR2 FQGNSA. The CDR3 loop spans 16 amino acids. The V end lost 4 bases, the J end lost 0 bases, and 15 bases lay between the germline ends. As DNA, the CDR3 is TGTGCCAGCAGCTCTAGGGGAAGGCAGATGAACACTGAAGCTTTCTTT. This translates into CASSSRGRQMNTEAFF. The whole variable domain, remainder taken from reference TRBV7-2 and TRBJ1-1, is GAGVSQSPSNKVTEKGKDVELRCDPISGHTALYWYRQSLGQGLEFLIYFQGNSAPDKSGLPSDRFSAERTGGSVSTLTIQRTQQEDSAVYLCASSSRGRQMNTEAFFGQGTRLTVV.

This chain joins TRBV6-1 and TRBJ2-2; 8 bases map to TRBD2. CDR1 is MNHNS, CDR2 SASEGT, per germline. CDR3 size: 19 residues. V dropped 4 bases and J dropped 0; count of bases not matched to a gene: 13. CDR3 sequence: CASSGLRGSGGTNTGELFF. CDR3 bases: TGTGCCAGCAGTGGTCTCCGCGGGAGCGGGGGAACGAACACCGGGGAGCTGTTTTTT.

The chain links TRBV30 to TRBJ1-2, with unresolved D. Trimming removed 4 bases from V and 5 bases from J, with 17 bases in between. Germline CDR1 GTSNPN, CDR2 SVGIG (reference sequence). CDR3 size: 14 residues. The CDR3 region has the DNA TGTGCCTGGACCGAGACCGGGATTCGATATGGCTACACCTTC. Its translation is CAWTETGIRYGYTF.

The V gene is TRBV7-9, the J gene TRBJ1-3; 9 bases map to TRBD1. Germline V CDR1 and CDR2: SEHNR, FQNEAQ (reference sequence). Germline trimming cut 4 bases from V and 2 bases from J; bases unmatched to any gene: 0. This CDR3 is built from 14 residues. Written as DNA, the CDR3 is TGTGCCAGCAGCTGGACAGGGGCTGGAAACACCATATATTTT. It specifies CASSWTGAGNTIYF.

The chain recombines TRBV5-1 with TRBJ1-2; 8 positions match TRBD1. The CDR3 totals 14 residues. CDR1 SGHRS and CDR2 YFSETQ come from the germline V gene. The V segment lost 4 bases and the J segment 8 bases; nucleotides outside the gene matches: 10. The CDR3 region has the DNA TGCGCCAGCAGCAAATCCGGGACAGGCGGGGGCTACACCTTC. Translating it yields CASSKSGTGGGYTF.

The CDR3 reads CASSLLAGGPDTQYF. The CDR3 DNA follows: TGTGCCAGCAGCTTATTAGCGGGAGGGCCAGATACGCAGTATTTT. The chain couples TRBV11-2 to TRBJ2-3, with 11 bases lining up with TRBD2. This CDR3 is 15 amino acids long. Germline CDR1 and CDR2: SGHAT and FQNNGV. V trimming: 2 bases; J trimming: 4 bases; junction bases outside the gene matches: 2. The full variable domain, rest sourced from reference TRBV11-2 and TRBJ2-3, is EAGVAQSPRYKIIEKRQSVAFWCNPISGHATLYWYQQILGQGPKLLIQFQNNGVVDDSQLPKDRFSAERLKGVDSTLKIQPAKLEDSAVYLCASSLLAGGPDTQYFGPGTRLTVL.

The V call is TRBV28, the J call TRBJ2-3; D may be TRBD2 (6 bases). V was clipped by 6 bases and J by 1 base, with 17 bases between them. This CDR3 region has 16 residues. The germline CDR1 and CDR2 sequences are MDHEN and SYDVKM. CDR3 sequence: CASSLTGGGGTDTQYF. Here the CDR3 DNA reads TGTGCCAGCAGCCTAACCGGGGGTGGGGGCACAGATACGCAGTATTTT.

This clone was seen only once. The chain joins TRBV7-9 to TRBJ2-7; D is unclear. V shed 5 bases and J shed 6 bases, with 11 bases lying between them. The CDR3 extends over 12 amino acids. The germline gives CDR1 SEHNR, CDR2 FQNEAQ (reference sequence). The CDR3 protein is CASSPRPGEQYF. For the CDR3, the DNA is TGTGCCAGCAGCCCCCGTCCGGGCGAGCAGTACTTC. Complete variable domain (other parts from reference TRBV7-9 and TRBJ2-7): DTGVSQNPRHKITKRGQNVTFRCDPISEHNRLYWYRQTLGQGPEFLTYFQNEAQLEKSRLLSDRFSAERPKGSFSTLEIQRTEQGDSAMYLCASSPRPGEQYFGPGTRLTVT.

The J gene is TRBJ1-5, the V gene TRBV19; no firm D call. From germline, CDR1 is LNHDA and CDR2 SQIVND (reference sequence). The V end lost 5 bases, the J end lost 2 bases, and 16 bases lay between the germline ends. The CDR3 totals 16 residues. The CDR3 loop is CASSSLMGVGNQPQHF. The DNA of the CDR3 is TGTGCCAGTAGTTCCCTAATGGGCGTTGGCAATCAGCCCCAGCATTTT.

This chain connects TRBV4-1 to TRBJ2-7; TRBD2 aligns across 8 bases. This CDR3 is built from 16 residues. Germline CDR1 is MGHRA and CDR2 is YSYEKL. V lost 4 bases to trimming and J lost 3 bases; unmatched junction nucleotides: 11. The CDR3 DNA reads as TGCGCCAGCAGCCCAGAACCCGGGGGGGTTGTCTACGAGCAGTACTTC. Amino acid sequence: CASSPEPGGVVYEQYF.

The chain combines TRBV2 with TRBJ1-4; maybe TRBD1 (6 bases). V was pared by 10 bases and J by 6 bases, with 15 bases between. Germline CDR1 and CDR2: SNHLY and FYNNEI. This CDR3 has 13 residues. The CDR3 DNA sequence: TGTGCCATCCAACAGGGAGAGGATGAAAAACTGTTTTTT. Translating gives CAIQQGEDEKLFF.

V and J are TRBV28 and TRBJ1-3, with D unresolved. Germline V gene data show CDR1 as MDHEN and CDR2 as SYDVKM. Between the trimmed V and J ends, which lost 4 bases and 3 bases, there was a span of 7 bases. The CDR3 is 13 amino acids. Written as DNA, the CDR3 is TGTGCCAGCAGTTCCGGTCGTGGAAACACCATATATTTT. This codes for CASSSGRGNTIYF.

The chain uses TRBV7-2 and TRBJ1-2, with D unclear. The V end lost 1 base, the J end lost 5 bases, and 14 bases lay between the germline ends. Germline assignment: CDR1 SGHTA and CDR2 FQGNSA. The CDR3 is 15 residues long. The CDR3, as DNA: TGTGCCAGCAGCTTAGGGGGTGGAGGGCTATATGGCTACACCTTC. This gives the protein CASSLGGGGLYGYTF.

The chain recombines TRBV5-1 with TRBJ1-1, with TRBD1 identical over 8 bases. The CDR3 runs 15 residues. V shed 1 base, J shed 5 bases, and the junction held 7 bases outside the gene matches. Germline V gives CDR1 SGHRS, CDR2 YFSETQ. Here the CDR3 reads CASSLRTGMVTEAFF. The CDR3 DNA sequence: TGCGCCAGCAGCTTGAGGACAGGGATGGTGACTGAAGCTTTCTTT.

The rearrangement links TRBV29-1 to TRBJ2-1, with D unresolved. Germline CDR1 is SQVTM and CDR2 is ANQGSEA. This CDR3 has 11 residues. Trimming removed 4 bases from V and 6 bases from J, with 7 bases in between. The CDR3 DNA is TGCAGCGTTGGAGGAGTCAATGAGCAGTTCTTC. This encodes CSVGGVNEQFF.

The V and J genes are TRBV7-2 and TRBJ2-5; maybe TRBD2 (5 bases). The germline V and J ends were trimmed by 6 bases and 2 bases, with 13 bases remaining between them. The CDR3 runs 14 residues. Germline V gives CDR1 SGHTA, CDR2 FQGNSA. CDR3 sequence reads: CASRLESWQETQYF. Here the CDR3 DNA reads TGTGCCAGCAGACTAGAGTCATGGCAAGAGACCCAGTACTTC.

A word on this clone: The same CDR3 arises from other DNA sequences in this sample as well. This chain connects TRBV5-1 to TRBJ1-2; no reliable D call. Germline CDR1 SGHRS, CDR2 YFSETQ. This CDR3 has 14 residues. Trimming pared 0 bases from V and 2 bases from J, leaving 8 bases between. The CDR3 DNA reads TGCGCCAGCAGCTTGGGTGGGGAGAACTATGGCTACACCTTC. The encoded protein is CASSLGGENYGYTF.

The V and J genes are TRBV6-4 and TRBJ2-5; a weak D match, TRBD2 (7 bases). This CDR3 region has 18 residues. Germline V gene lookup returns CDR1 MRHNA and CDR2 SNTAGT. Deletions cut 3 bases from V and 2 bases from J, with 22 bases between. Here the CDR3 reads CASSESPLRGLLQETQYF. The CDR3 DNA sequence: TGTGCCAGCAGTGAGTCTCCCTTGCGGGGGCTCCTTCAAGAGACCCAGTACTTC.

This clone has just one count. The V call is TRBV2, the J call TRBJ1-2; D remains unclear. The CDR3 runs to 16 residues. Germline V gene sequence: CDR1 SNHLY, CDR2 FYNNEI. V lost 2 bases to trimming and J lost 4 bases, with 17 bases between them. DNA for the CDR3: TGTGCCAGCAGTGAACCCCCACAGACTATTACCTATGGCTACACCTTC. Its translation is CASSEPPQTITYGYTF. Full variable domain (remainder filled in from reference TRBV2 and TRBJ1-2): EPEVTQTPSHQVTQMGQEVILRCVPISNHLYFYWYRQILGQKVEFLVSFYNNEISEKSEIFDDQFSVERPDGSNFTLKIRSTKLEDSAMYFCASSEPPQTITYGYTFGSGTRLTVV.

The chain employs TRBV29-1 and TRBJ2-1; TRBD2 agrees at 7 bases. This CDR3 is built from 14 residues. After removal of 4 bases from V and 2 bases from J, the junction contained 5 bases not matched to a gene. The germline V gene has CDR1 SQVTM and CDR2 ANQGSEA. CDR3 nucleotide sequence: TGCAGCGTTGCCCGCGGGGGAGCCTACAATGAGCAGTTCTTC. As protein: CSVARGGAYNEQFF.

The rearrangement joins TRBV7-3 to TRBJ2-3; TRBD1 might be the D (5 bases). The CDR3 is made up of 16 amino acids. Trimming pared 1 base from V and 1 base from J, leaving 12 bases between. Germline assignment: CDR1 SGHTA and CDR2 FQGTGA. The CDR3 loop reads CASSLMQGLGTDTQYF. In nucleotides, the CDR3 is TGTGCCAGCAGCTTAATGCAGGGATTAGGCACAGATACGCAGTATTTT. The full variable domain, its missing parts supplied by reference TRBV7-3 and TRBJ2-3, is GAGVSQTPSNKVTEKGKYVELRCDPISGHTALYWYRQSLGQGPEFLIYFQGTGAADDSGLPNDRFFAVRPEGSVSTLKIQRTERGDSAVYLCASSLMQGLGTDTQYFGPGTRLTVL.

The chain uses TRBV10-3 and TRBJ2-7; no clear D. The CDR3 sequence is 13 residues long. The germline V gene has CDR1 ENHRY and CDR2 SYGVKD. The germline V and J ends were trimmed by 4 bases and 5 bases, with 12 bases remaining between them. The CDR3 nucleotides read TGTGCCATCAGTGCCTTCCAGGTCAACGAGCAGTACTTC. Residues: CAISAFQVNEQYF.

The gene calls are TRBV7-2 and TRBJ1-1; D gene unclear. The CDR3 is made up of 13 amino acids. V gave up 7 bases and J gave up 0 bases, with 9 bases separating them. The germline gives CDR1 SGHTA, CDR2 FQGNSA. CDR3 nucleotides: TGTGCCAGCACCCTGAGGATGAACACTGAAGCTTTCTTT. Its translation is CASTLRMNTEAFF.

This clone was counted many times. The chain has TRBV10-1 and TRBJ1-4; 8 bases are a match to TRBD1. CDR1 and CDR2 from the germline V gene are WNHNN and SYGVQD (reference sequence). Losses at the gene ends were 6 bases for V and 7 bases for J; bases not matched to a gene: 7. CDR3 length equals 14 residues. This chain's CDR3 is CASRKDRGGEKLFF. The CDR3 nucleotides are TGCGCCAGCAGGAAAGACAGGGGCGGTGAAAAACTGTTTTTT.